Listed here are 15 T cell receptor beta chains from one sample, sequenced in a study of T cells in Graves' hyperthyroidism and ophthalmopathy. There were TCR beta CDR3 regions amplified from RNA transcripts. First-round RT-PCR targeting the TCR CDR3 was performed with the HTBI primer set. TCRdb re-derived calls from the multiplex PCR reads in MiXCR, one entry per CDR3 protein. In the table there are more than 550,000 distinct CDR3 sequences, 17% of which are singletons. The material sequenced was blood. These receptors were collected from a man between 45 and 60 years old with Graves' hyperthyroidism.

The chain uses TRBV6-6 and TRBJ1-1; D uncertain. Trimming took off 0 bases at V and 4 bases at J, with 15 bases between the two ends. This CDR3 spans 16 amino acids. The germline gives CDR1 MNHNY, CDR2 SVGAGI (reference sequence). This chain's CDR3 is CASSYSRRPRGTEAFF. CDR3 bases: TGTGCCAGCAGTTACTCGAGGCGGCCTCGGGGCACTGAAGCTTTCTTT.

This chain connects TRBV9 to TRBJ1-1; D remains ambiguous. The CDR3 has 12 amino acids. Between the trimmed V and J ends, which lost 3 bases and 1 base, there was a span of 4 bases. Germline V gives CDR1 SGDLS, CDR2 YYNGEE. This CDR3 reads CASSGRNTEAFF. CDR3 nucleotides: TGTGCCAGCAGCGGTAGGAACACTGAAGCTTTCTTT.

This clonotype was seen a few times. This chain connects TRBV4-1 to TRBJ1-1; 7 bases agree with TRBD1. The length of the CDR3 is 15 residues. J was trimmed by 7 bases and V by 0 bases; bases with no gene match: 8. Germline-derived CDR1 and CDR2 are MGHRA and YSYEKL. The DNA of the CDR3 is TGCGCCAGCAGCCAAGAGGGGAGAGGGGACAGTGAAGCTTTCTTT. This codes for CASSQEGRGDSEAFF.

The gene calls are TRBV12-3 or TRBV12-4 and TRBJ2-5, with 10 bases lining up with TRBD1. J gave up 2 bases and V 6 bases, and 9 bases lay outside the gene matches. The CDR3 spans 16 residues. The CDR3 bases are TGTGCCAGCAGCGTCCCCGGGACAGGGGCGCAAGAGACCCAGTACTTC. As protein: CASSVPGTGAQETQYF.

The chain links TRBV20-1 to TRBJ1-5; 7 positions match TRBD1. Germline assignment: CDR1 DFQATT and CDR2 SNEGSKA (reference sequence). The CDR3 has 18 residues. V dropped 6 bases and J dropped 0; count of bases not matched to a gene: 17. The DNA for the CDR3 is TGCAGTGCCATCCTTTTTCCGGGACAGAGTTATAGCAATCAGCCCCAGCATTTT. It codes for CSAILFPGQSYSNQPQHF.

This clonotype was counted ten times or more. The V and J genes are TRBV28 and TRBJ2-7, with D perhaps TRBD2 (5 bases). Looked up from germline, CDR1 is MDHEN and CDR2 is SYDVKM. The CDR3 runs 14 residues. Trimming shortened V by 1 base and J by 0 bases, and 7 bases separated the two germline ends. The CDR3 is CASSLFRGSYEQYF. CDR3 coding DNA: TGTGCCAGCAGTTTATTCCGGGGCTCCTACGAGCAGTACTTC.

The sample holds many counts of this clonotype. J is TRBJ2-1 and V is TRBV20-1, with D tentatively TRBD1 (6 bases). Looked up from germline, CDR1 is DFQATT and CDR2 is SNEGSKA (reference sequence). The CDR3 is 12 amino acids. The V gene lost 5 bases and the J gene lost 5 bases, with 10 bases spanning the gap. The CDR3 coding sequence is TGCAGTGCTTCAGGGGTTAACAATGAGCAGTTCTTC. Its translation: CSASGVNNEQFF.

Worth noting for this clonotype: This sequence may be a read error, since a much larger clone differs from it by one base. The CDR3 DNA sequence: TGTGCCAGCCAGACCTGGGGGGGGCGCTCCTACAATAAGCAGTTCTTC. Translated: CASQTWGGRSYNKQFF. The chain carries TRBV28 and TRBJ2-1; D is possibly TRBD2 (7 bases). CDR3 length: 16 residues. Germline-derived CDR1 and CDR2 are MDHEN and SYDVKM.

In this sample, this clonotype turned up many times. This chain uses TRBV14 with TRBJ2-3, with 9 positions matching TRBD2. The CDR3 is 18 residues long. Germline V gene sequence: CDR1 SGHDN, CDR2 FVKESK. The V and J ends lost 2 bases and 5 bases, in that order; junction bases with no gene match: 14. CDR3 loop: CASSQLNGLAGSVDTQYF. For the CDR3, the DNA is TGTGCCAGCAGCCAACTCAATGGGCTAGCGGGATCCGTAGATACGCAGTATTTT.

This clonotype appeared many times. This sequence joins TRBV28 and TRBJ1-4; 10 bases are a match to TRBD1. Germline V gene lookup returns CDR1 MDHEN and CDR2 SYDVKM. The CDR3 has 16 amino acids. Trimming at V came to 5 bases and at J to 1 base, leaving 4 bases not matched to a gene. The chain's CDR3 is CASSPGDRGTNEKLFF. CDR3 in DNA: TGTGCCAGCAGTCCCGGGGACAGGGGAACTAATGAAAAACTGTTTTTT.

This clonotype turned up a few times. This chain uses TRBV5-6 with TRBJ2-1, with a weak D call TRBD2 (6 bases). The CDR3 runs to 13 residues. The V end was cut by 2 bases, the J end by 6 bases, with 9 bases between. Germline assignment: CDR1 SGHDT and CDR2 YYEEEE. Here the CDR3 DNA reads TGTGCCAGCAGCTTTCTAGCGATCAATGAGCAGTTCTTC. Translated: CASSFLAINEQFF.

This clonotype was observed a few times. The rearrangement links TRBV30 to TRBJ1-2; tentatively, D is TRBD1 (5 bases). The V and J ends lost 0 bases and 3 bases respectively, with 8 bases between them. Per the germline V gene, CDR1 is GTSNPN and CDR2 is SVGIG (reference sequence). This CDR3 spans 13 amino acids. CDR3: CAWSVSGHYGYTF. The DNA for the CDR3 is TGTGCCTGGAGTGTATCAGGGCACTATGGCTACACCTTC.

This clonotype was counted at least ten times. The chain uses TRBV2 and TRBJ2-2, with D uncertain. V lost 2 bases, J lost 1 base, and 8 bases lay in between. From germline, CDR1 is SNHLY and CDR2 FYNNEI. The CDR3 contains 15 residues. The CDR3 DNA sequence: TGTGCCAGCAGTGAACTCTTAGGGAACACCGGGGAGCTGTTTTTT. Encoded protein: CASSELLGNTGELFF.

This clonotype was found many times. The chain has TRBV12-3 or TRBV12-4 and TRBJ1-5, with D tentatively TRBD1 (6 bases). CDR3 length: 16 residues. V was cut by 2 bases and J by 2 bases, with 13 bases left in between. DNA of the CDR3: TGTGCCAGCAGTTTAAACGGGGGGGCAGGCAATCAGCCCCAGCATTTT. As protein: CASSLNGGAGNQPQHF.

The chain is built from TRBV20-1 and TRBJ2-2; no reliable D call. CDR3 length: 13 residues. Per germline, CDR1 DFQATT and CDR2 SNEGSKA (reference sequence). Trimming pared 5 bases from V and 5 bases from J, leaving 12 bases between. CDR3 sequence: CSAADPNTGELFF. Here the CDR3 DNA reads TGCAGTGCTGCGGACCCAAATACCGGGGAGCTGTTTTTT.